This is a list of T cell receptor beta chains from one sample in a study of T cells in Graves' hyperthyroidism and ophthalmopathy. TCRdb redid the calling of the multiplex PCR reads with MiXCR, one entry per CDR3 protein. The repertoire holds 130,000 to 150,000 distinct CDR3 sequences, with roughly a fifth as singletons. The sequencing input was blood. These receptors all come from a woman aged 50 to 60 with Graves' hyperthyroidism that later progressed to Graves' ophthalmopathy. The CDR3 runs from the conserved cysteine through the conserved F or W. A D gene is named only where the DNA matches it firmly. Size tells how often a clone was seen (once, few, many) or the class of an expanded clone, and some rows leave it out.

j_call	d_call	clone_size	v_call	cdr3_aa	cdr3_nt
TRBJ2-7	TRBD2	many	TRBV9	CASSGGGVEQYF	TGTGCCAGCAGCGGGGGAGGGGTCGAGCAGTACTTC
TRBJ2-7	TRBD1	many	TRBV28	CASSGQGSPRGTYEQYF	TGTGCCAGCTCGGGACAGGGTTCACCCAGGGGAACCTACGAGCAGTACTTC
TRBJ1-5	TRBD1	many	TRBV6-1	CASSVPQGKENQPQHF	TGTGCCAGCAGTGTCCCACAGGGGAAGGAAAATCAGCCCCAGCATTTT
TRBJ1-2	-	many	TRBV7-2	CASSLVMGKGGYTF	TGTGCCAGCAGCTTAGTAATGGGAAAGGGCGGCTACACCTTC
TRBJ1-3	-	many	TRBV5-5	CASSWGGSGNTIYF	TGTGCCAGCAGCTGGGGAGGCTCTGGAAACACCATATATTTT
TRBJ2-7	-	few	TRBV6-1	CASSQTTYEQYF	TGTGCCAGCAGTCAGACTACCTACGAGCAGTACTTC
TRBJ1-4	-	many	TRBV3-1	CASSPVGFNEKLFF	TGTGCCAGCAGCCCGGTCGGGTTCAATGAAAAACTGTTTTTT
TRBJ1-2	-	many	TRBV28	CASMSERGYTF	TGTGCCAGCATGTCAGAGAGGGGCTACACCTTC
TRBJ2-7	-	many	TRBV30	CAWSLSKAAYEQYF	TGTGCCTGGAGTCTCTCCAAGGCGGCTTACGAGCAGTACTTC
TRBJ1-1	TRBD1	many	TRBV20-1	CSARGRQGRNTEAFF	TGCAGTGCTAGGGGGAGACAGGGCAGGAACACTGAAGCTTTCTTT
TRBJ1-2	TRBD1	-	TRBV18	CASSPTGTGSYGYTF	TGTGCCAGCTCACCGACCGGGACAGGGAGCTATGGCTACACCTTC
TRBJ2-1	-	few	TRBV27	CASSQGWYNEQFF	TGTGCCAGCAGTCAGGGGTGGTACAATGAGCAGTTCTTC
TRBJ2-3	-	many	TRBV20-1	CSADDKSSTDTQYF	TGCAGTGCTGATGACAAATCTAGCACAGATACGCAGTATTTT
TRBJ2-3	-	many	TRBV29-1	CSGRQGLSTDTQYF	TGCAGCGGGAGGCAAGGGCTGAGCACAGATACGCAGTATTTT
TRBJ2-7	-	-	TRBV7-9	CASSLDGGEQYF	TGTGCCAGCAGCTTAGATGGGGGCGAGCAGTACTTC
TRBJ2-5	-	many	TRBV28	CASSFYPETQYF	TGTGCCAGCAGTTTTTATCCGGAGACCCAGTACTTC
TRBJ2-1	TRBD2	few	TRBV10-2	CASTLAGGGNEQFF	TGCGCCAGCACTTTAGCGGGAGGGGGCAATGAGCAGTTCTTC
TRBJ1-2	TRBD1	few	TRBV19	CASSRTGKSGYTF	TGTGCCAGTAGCCGGACAGGGAAGTCAGGCTACACCTTC
TRBJ2-4	-	many	TRBV2	CASSASGAAKNIQYF	TGTGCCAGCAGTGCGTCCGGGGCAGCCAAAAACATTCAGTACTTC
TRBJ2-1	-	once	TRBV12-3/TRBV12-4	CASSPILARQFF	TGTGCCAGCAGCCCGATCCTTGCTAGGCAGTTCTTC
TRBJ2-1	-	many	TRBV27	CASSQLSGVGEQFF	TGTGCCAGCAGTCAATTATCAGGGGTTGGAGAGCAGTTCTTC
TRBJ1-1	TRBD1	-	TRBV20-1	CSASPRTGSNTEAFF	TGCAGTGCTAGTCCTCGGACAGGATCGAACACTGAAGCTTTCTTT
TRBJ2-3	TRBD2	few	TRBV7-2	CASSLVGLVSSRLTDTQYF	TGTGCCAGCAGCTTAGTCGGACTAGTTTCCTCCCGACTAACAGATACGCAGTATTTT
TRBJ1-5	TRBD1	many	TRBV27	CASSSTGRMSNQPQHF	TGTGCCAGCAGCTCGACAGGGCGGATGAGCAATCAGCCCCAGCATTTT
TRBJ2-3	TRBD2	few	TRBV27	CASSFPGGSTDTQYF	TGTGCCAGCAGTTTTCCGGGGGGGAGCACAGATACGCAGTATTTT
TRBJ2-7	TRBD2	once	TRBV5-5	CASSLSSSGSGYNEQYF	TGTGCCAGCAGCTTGTCGTCTAGCGGGAGCGGTTACAACGAGCAGTACTTC
TRBJ2-5	-	many	TRBV29-1	CSVDLVGETQYF	TGCAGCGTTGACTTGGTAGGGGAGACCCAGTACTTC
TRBJ1-2	-	many	TRBV29-1	CSALPSGFNYGYTF	TGCAGCGCGCTGCCCAGTGGCTTTAACTATGGCTACACCTTC
TRBJ1-2	-	-	TRBV29-1	CSVERPTGYGYTF	TGCAGCGTTGAACGTCCAACGGGCTATGGCTACACCTTC
TRBJ2-3	-	many	TRBV7-9	CASSYPSGGPDTQYF	TGTGCCAGCAGCTACCCGTCGGGTGGACCAGATACGCAGTATTTT
TRBJ2-1	-	many	TRBV7-2	CASRAINEQFF	TGTGCCAGCAGGGCGATCAATGAGCAGTTCTTC
TRBJ1-1	-	few	TRBV19	CASRPQGYTEAFF	TGTGCCAGTAGACCTCAGGGATACACTGAAGCTTTCTTT
TRBJ2-3	TRBD1	-	TRBV2	CASSWTGRTDTQYF	TGTGCCAGCAGCTGGACAGGCCGCACAGATACGCAGTATTTT
TRBJ2-1	-	-	TRBV4-1	CASSQDSVYNEQFF	TGCGCCAGCAGCCAAGATAGTGTGTATAATGAGCAGTTCTTC
TRBJ1-2	TRBD1	-	TRBV6-1	CASRAAGTGEGGYTF	TGTGCCAGCAGAGCCGCCGGGACAGGGGAGGGCGGCTACACCTTC
TRBJ2-1	-	many	TRBV6-1	CASSKPPGLEQFF	TGTGCCAGCAGCAAACCCCCAGGATTAGAGCAGTTCTTC
TRBJ2-7	-	many	TRBV11-2	CASRRAQKDEQYF	TGTGCCAGCAGGAGGGCTCAGAAGGACGAGCAGTACTTC
TRBJ1-1	-	many	TRBV6-1	CASKIDRNTEAFF	TGTGCCAGCAAAATAGACAGGAACACTGAAGCTTTCTTT
TRBJ1-2	-	many	TRBV28	CASSFDSISRGYTF	TGTGCCAGCAGTTTCGACAGTATCAGTCGTGGCTACACCTTC
TRBJ2-4	-	few	TRBV20-1	CSASFQKLAKNIQYF	TGCAGTGCTAGTTTTCAGAAATTAGCCAAAAACATTCAGTACTTC
TRBJ1-1	TRBD1	many	TRBV20-1	CSAPPAGTGGTEAFF	TGCAGTGCCCCACCTGCCGGGACAGGGGGCACTGAAGCTTTCTTT
TRBJ2-3	TRBD1	few	TRBV20-1	CSIPGQARSGTQYF	TGCAGTATCCCCGGACAGGCCCGATCTGGTACGCAGTATTTT
TRBJ2-2	-	many	TRBV12-3/TRBV12-4	CATGSGVGTGELFF	TGTGCTACGGGGAGCGGAGTGGGAACCGGGGAGCTGTTTTTT
TRBJ2-1	-	many	TRBV3-1	CASSRGAYNEQFF	TGTGCCAGCAGCCGGGGAGCCTACAATGAGCAGTTCTTC
TRBJ2-3	TRBD2	-	TRBV2	CASSFWTSGSTDTQYF	TGTGCCAGCAGCTTTTGGACTAGCGGGAGCACAGATACGCAGTATTTT
TRBJ2-1	TRBD2	many	TRBV7-2	CASSSSSGRGLNEQFF	TGTGCCAGCAGCTCTTCTAGCGGGAGAGGGCTCAATGAGCAGTTCTTC
TRBJ2-2	-	-	TRBV4-1	CASSPRTANTGELFF	TGCGCCAGCAGCCCACGGACGGCGAACACCGGGGAGCTGTTTTTT
TRBJ2-1	TRBD2	-	TRBV11-2	CASSLAGGGVYEQFF	TGTGCCAGCAGCTTAGCGGGAGGCGGGGTCTATGAGCAGTTCTTC
TRBJ2-1	TRBD2	many	TRBV5-1	CASSPGTSALNEQFF	TGCGCCAGCAGCCCCGGGACTAGCGCCTTGAATGAGCAGTTCTTC
TRBJ2-1	-	many	TRBV3-1	CASSQSRQRSLYNEQFF	TGTGCCAGCAGCCAGAGTCGTCAGCGGAGCCTTTACAATGAGCAGTTCTTC